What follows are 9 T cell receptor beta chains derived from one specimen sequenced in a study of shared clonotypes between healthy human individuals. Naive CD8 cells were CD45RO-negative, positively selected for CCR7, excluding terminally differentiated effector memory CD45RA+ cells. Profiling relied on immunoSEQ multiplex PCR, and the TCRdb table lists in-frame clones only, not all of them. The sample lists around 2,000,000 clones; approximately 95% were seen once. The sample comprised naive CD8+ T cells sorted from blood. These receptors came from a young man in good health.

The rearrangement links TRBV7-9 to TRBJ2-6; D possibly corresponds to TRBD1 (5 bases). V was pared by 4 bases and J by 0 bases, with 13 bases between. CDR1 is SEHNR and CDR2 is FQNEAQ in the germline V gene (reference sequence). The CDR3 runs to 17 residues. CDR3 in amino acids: CASSYRRDLSGANVLTF. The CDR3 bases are TGTGCCAGCAGCTACCGCAGGGATCTCTCTGGGGCCAACGTCCTGACTTTC. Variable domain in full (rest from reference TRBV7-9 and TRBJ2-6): DTGVSQNPRHKITKRGQNVTFRCDPISEHNRLYWYRQTLGQGPEFLTYFQNEAQLEKSRLLSDRFSAERPKGSFSTLEIQRTEQGDSAMYLCASSYRRDLSGANVLTFGAGSRLTVL.

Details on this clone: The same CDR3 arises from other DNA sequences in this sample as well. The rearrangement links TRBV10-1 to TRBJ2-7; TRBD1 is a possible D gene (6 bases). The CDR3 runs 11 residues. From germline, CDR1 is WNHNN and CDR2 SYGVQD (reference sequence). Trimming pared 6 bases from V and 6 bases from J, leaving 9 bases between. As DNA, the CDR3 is TGCGCCAGCAGCGAAGGGGGCGAGCAGTACTTC. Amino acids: CASSEGGEQYF.

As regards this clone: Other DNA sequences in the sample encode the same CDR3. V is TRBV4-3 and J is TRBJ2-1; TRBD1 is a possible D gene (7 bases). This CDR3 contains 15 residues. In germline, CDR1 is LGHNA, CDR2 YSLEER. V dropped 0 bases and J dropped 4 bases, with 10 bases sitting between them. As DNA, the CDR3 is TGCGCCAGCAGCCAAGACAGGGGGGTTTACAATGAGCAGTTCTTC. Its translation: CASSQDRGVYNEQFF.

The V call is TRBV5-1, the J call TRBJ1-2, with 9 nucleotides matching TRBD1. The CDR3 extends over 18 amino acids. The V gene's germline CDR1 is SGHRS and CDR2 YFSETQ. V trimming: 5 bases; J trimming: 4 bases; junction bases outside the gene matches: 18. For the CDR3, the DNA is TGCGCCAGCAGTTCCGCCCGGACAGGGGAGTTCCGGGGCTATGGCTACACCTTC. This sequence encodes CASSSARTGEFRGYGYTF.

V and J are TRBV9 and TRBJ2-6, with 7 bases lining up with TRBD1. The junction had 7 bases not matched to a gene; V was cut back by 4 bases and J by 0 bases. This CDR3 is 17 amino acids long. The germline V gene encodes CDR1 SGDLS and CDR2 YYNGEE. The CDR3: CASSKGQAISGANVLTF. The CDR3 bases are TGTGCCAGCAGCAAAGGACAGGCAATCTCTGGGGCCAACGTCCTGACTTTC. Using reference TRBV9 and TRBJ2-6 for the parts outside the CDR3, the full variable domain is DSGVTQTPKHLITATGQRVTLRCSPRSGDLSVYWYQQSLDQGLQFLIQYYNGEERAKGNILERFSAQQFPDLHSELNLSSLELGDSALYFCASSKGQAISGANVLTFGAGSRLTVL.

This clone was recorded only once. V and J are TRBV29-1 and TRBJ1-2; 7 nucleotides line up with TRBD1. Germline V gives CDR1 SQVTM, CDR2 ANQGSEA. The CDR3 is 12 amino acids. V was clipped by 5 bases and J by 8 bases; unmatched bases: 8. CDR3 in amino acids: CSVSTGEGGYTF. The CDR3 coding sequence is TGCAGCGTTTCCACAGGGGAGGGCGGCTACACCTTC.

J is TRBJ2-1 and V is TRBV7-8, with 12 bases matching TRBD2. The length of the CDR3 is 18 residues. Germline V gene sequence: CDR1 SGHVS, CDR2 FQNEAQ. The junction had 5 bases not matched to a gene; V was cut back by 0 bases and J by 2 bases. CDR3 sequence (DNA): TGTGCCAGCAGCTTAGCTCTAGCGGGGGGGTTACCCTACAATGAGCAGTTCTTC. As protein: CASSLALAGGLPYNEQFF.

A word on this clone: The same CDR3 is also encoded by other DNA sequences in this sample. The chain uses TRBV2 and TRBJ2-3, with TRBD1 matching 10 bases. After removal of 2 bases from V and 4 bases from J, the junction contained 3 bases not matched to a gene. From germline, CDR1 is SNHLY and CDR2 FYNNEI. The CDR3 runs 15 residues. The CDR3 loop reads CASSERDRGADTQYF. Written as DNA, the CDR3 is TGTGCCAGCAGTGAACGGGACAGGGGTGCAGATACGCAGTATTTT.

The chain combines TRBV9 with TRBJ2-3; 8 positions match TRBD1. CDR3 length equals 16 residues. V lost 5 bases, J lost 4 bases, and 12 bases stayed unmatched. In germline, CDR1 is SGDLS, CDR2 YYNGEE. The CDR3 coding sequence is TGTGCCAGCAGTGACAGGGGAGATAGTGCGGCAGATACGCAGTATTTT. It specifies CASSDRGDSAADTQYF.